The present TCR beta chain was sequenced within a study of cytomegalovirus exposure and HLA in healthy donors. The CDR3 contains 16 residues. Deletions cut 3 bases from V and 0 bases from J, with 18 bases between. Per germline, CDR1 GTSNPN and CDR2 SVGIG (reference sequence). Sequenced by immunoSEQ multiplex PCR; TCRdb stores in-frame clones only, minus some. This table has about 150,000 clones, roughly 90% appearing once. Study-wide results and limits: Usually a TCR sequence was rare, but some public TCRs were found in many donors. Cytomegalovirus-associated status was assigned to about 180 TCR beta chains.

The roughly 120-subject validation cohort, separate from the approximately 670-subject first cohort, included the donors. In the case of this clone: The antigen remains undetermined.

Material for sequencing was PBMCs. The rearrangement uses TRBV30 and TRBJ2-7; D perhaps matches TRBD1 (5 bases). The sequence came from a young man in good health and CMV-seronegative. Here the CDR3 DNA reads TGTGCCTGGAGGGCATCCGTACAGGCCTTCTCCTACGAGCAGTACTTC. As protein: CAWRASVQAFSYEQYF. The entire variable domain, with the rest obtained from reference TRBV30 and TRBJ2-7, is as follows: SQTIHQWPATLVQPVGSPLSLECTVEGTSNPNLYWYRQAAGRGLQLLFYSVGIGQISSEVPQNLSASRPQDRQFILSSKKLLLSDSGFYLCAWRASVQAFSYEQYFGPGTRLTVT.